Sequencing of this T cell receptor beta chain was carried out in a study of blood T cells in healthy people across ages. Trimming cost V 5 bases and J 3 bases, with 2 bases left between them. The CDR3 spans 11 residues. A second PCR of 7 to 11 cycles used a sample-barcoded 5' primer and a J-beta primer mix. Each CDR3 protein gets one entry after TCRdb re-called the 5' RACE reads with MiXCR. The table has roughly 700,000 distinct CDR3 sequences, approximately 49% seen once. The chain couples TRBV12-3 or TRBV12-4 to TRBJ2-1; D unresolved. The specimen sequenced was blood. This TCR was recovered from a woman aged 55-70 years in good health. DNA for the CDR3: TGTGCCAGCAGTATCTACAATGAGCAGTTCTTC. Translating it yields CASSIYNEQFF.